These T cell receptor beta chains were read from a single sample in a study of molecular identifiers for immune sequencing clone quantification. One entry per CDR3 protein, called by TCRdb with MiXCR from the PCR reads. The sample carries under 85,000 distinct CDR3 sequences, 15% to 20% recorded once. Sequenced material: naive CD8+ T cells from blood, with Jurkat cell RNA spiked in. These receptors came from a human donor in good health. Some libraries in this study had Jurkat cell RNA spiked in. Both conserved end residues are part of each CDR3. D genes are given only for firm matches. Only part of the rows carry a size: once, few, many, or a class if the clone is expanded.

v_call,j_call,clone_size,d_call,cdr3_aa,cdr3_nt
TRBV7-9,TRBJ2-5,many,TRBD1,CASSRGGQGVQTQYF,TGTGCCAGCAGCCGAGGGGGACAGGGCGTCCAGACCCAGTACTTC
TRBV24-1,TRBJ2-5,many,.,CATSDGEVEETQYF,TGTGCCACCAGTGATGGGGAGGTTGAAGAGACCCAGTACTTC
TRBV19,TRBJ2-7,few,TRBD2,CASRSGSQYEQYF,TGTGCCAGTAGAAGCGGGAGTCAATACGAGCAGTACTTC
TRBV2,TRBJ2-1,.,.,CASSEGWQKNNEQFF,TGTGCCAGCAGTGAAGGGTGGCAGAAGAACAATGAGCAGTTCTTC
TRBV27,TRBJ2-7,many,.,CASAPLRQGSDPIPYEQYF,TGTGCCAGCGCTCCCCTTCGTCAGGGTAGCGATCCCATCCCCTACGAGCAGTACTTC
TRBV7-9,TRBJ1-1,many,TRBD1,CASSLGDRGLTEAFF,TGTGCCAGCAGCTTAGGGGACAGGGGCCTCACTGAAGCTTTCTTT
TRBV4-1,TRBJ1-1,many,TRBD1,CASSQVSNRGSRNTEAFF,TGCGCCAGCAGCCAAGTGAGCAACAGGGGATCGCGGAACACTGAAGCTTTCTTT
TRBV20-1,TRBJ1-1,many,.,CSARDQGRGNTEAFF,TGCAGTGCTAGAGATCAAGGCAGGGGAAACACTGAAGCTTTCTTT
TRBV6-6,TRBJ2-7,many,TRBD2,CASGGGRYEQYF,TGTGCCAGCGGGGGGGGGAGGTACGAGCAGTACTTC
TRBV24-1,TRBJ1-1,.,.,CATRTLEGRAFF,TGTGCCACCAGGACTCTCGAGGGGAGGGCTTTCTTT
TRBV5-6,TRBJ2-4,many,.,CASSFGSKNIQYF,TGTGCCAGCAGCTTCGGTAGCAAAAACATTCAGTACTTC
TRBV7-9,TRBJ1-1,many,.,CASSFPTWEMNTEAFF,TGTGCCAGCAGCTTTCCTACGTGGGAGATGAACACTGAAGCTTTCTTT
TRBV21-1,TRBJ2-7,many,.,CASSSQEREVFHEQYF,TGTGCCAGCAGCAGCCAGGAGCGGGAGGTTTTCCACGAGCAGTACTTC
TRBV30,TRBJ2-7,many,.,CAWSVGSRSYEQYF,TGTGCCTGGAGTGTAGGGAGCAGGTCCTACGAGCAGTACTTC
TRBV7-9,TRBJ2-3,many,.,CASSTQIADTQYF,TGTGCCAGCAGCACACAGATTGCAGATACGCAGTATTTT
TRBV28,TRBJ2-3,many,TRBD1,CASSRDSSTDTQYF,TGTGCCAGCAGTCGGGACAGCAGCACAGATACGCAGTATTTT
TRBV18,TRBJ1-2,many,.,CASSPRITGFDNYGYTF,TGTGCCAGCTCACCACGGATTACAGGGTTCGATAACTATGGCTACACCTTC
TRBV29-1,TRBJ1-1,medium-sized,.,CSVEEAGGMNTEAFF,TGCAGCGTTGAAGAGGCAGGAGGAATGAACACTGAAGCTTTCTTT
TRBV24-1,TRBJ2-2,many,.,CATSDNSLWDTGELFF,TGTGCCACCAGTGACAACTCACTCTGGGACACCGGGGAGCTGTTTTTT
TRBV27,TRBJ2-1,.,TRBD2,CASSFAAGGSYNEQFF,TGTGCCAGCAGTTTCGCAGCGGGAGGGTCCTACAATGAGCAGTTCTTC
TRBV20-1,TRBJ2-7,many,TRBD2,CSAKPGLTYEQYF,TGCAGTGCTAAACCGGGACTAACCTACGAGCAGTACTTC
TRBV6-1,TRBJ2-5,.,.,CAAGFRDTASPSPIQETQYF,TGTGCCGCCGGCTTCCGGGACACCGCATCGCCGTCCCCCATCCAAGAGACCCAGTACTTC
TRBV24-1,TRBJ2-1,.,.,CATSDRSNEQFF,TGTGCCACCAGTGATAGGAGCAATGAGCAGTTCTTC
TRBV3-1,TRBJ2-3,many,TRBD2,CASSPRGDYTDTQYF,TGTGCCAGCAGCCCTCGCGGGGACTACACAGATACGCAGTATTTT
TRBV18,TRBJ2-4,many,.,CASSPQGIAKNIQYF,TGTGCCAGCTCACCGCAGGGTATAGCCAAAAACATTCAGTACTTC
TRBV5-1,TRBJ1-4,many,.,CASSLWGSASNEKLFF,TGCGCCAGCAGCTTGTGGGGTTCGGCTTCTAATGAAAAACTGTTTTTT
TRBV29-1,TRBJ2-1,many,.,CSVLVGLAAEQFF,TGCAGCGTTCTGGTAGGGCTAGCAGCCGAGCAGTTCTTC
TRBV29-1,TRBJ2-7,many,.,CSVEANRDNTYEQYF,TGCAGCGTTGAAGCGAACCGGGACAACACCTACGAGCAGTACTTC
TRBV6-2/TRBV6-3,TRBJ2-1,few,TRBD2,CASNYPRLAGGPRDEQFF,TGTGCCAGCAACTACCCCCGACTAGCGGGAGGGCCGAGAGATGAGCAGTTCTTC
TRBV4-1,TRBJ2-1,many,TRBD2,CASSQSGTSIDEQFF,TGCGCCAGCAGCCAATCAGGGACTAGTATCGATGAGCAGTTCTTC
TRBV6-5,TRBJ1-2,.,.,CASTTPSEARGTYGYTF,TGTGCCAGCACCACCCCTTCTGAGGCCAGGGGTACCTATGGCTACACCTTC
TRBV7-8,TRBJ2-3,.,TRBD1,CASSLEHRDRITDTQYF,TGTGCCAGCAGCTTAGAACACCGGGACAGGATCACAGATACGCAGTATTTC
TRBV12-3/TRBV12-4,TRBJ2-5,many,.,CASRPEARETQYF,TGTGCCAGCAGGCCCGAGGCGAGAGAGACCCAGTACTTC
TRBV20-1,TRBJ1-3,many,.,CSASNSSWRAGNTIYF,TGCAGTGCTAGTAATTCTTCTTGGCGTGCTGGAAACACCATATATTTT
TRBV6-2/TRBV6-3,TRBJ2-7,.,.,CASSYSGVYEQYF,TGTGCCAGCAGTTACTCGGGCGTCTACGAGCAGTACTTC
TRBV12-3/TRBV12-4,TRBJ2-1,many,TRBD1,CASSFLDRGSRAAEQFF,TGTGCCAGCAGTTTTTTGGACAGGGGTTCTCGCGCGGCTGAGCAGTTCTTC
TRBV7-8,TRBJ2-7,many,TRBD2,CASSHGLGPTSGILREQYF,TGTGCCAGCAGCCACGGTTTAGGTCCTACTAGCGGGATTTTGAGAGAGCAGTACTTC
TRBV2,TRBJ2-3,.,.,CASSTDTQYF,TGTGCCAGCAGCACAGATACGCAGTATTTT
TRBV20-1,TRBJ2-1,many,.,CSARVGDSYNEQFF,TGCAGTGCTAGAGTGGGAGACTCCTACAATGAGCAGTTCTTC
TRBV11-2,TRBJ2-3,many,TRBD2,CASSLLAGNTDTQYF,TGTGCCAGCAGCTTACTAGCGGGAAATACAGATACGCAGTATTTT
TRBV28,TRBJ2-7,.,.,CASSLEDGVYEQYF,TGTGCCAGCAGTTTAGAGGACGGGGTCTACGAGCAGTACTTC
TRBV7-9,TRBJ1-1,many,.,CASRQGGREAFF,TGTGCCAGCAGGCAAGGAGGGAGGGAGGCTTTCTTT
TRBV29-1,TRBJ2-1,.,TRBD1,CSVRYRDRGYGGQFF,TGCAGCGTTCGATACCGGGACAGGGGTTACGGGGGGCAGTTCTTC
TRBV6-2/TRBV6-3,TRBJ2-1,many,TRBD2,CASSDSGLAGMDNEQFF,TGTGCCAGCAGTGACTCGGGACTAGCGGGTATGGACAATGAGCAGTTCTTC
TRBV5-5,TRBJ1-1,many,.,CASSLSTDLAEAFF,TGTGCCAGCAGCTTGTCGACGGATTTAGCTGAAGCTTTCTTT
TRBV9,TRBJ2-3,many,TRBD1,CASSPTGQGQPDTQYF,TGTGCCAGCAGCCCCACGGGACAGGGCCAACCAGATACGCAGTATTTT
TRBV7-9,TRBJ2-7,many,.,CASSLAGAIPYEQYF,TGTGCCAGCAGCTTGGCGGGGGCAATCCCCTACGAGCAGTACTTC
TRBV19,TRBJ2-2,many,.,CASEGETANTGELFF,TGTGCCAGTGAGGGGGAGACGGCTAACACCGGGGAGCTGTTTTTT
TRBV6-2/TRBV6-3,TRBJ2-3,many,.,CASRQPGDTQYF,TGTGCCAGCAGACAACCAGGAGATACGCAGTATTTT
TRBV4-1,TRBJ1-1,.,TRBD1,CASSQRVDRGGNTETFF,TGCGCCAGCAGCCAACGCGTAGACAGGGGTGGAAACACTGAAACTTTCTTT
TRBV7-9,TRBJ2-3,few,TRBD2,CASSSHLWTSGSPSTDTQYF,TGTGCCAGCAGCTCTCATCTATGGACTAGCGGGAGTCCTAGCACAGATACGCAGTATTTT
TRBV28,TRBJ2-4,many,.,CASLDSSYLAKNIQYF,TGTGCCAGCCTGGACAGTAGCTATTTAGCCAAAAACATTCAGTACTTC
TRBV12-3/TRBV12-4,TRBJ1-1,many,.,CASSLGQTNTEAFF,TGTGCCAGCAGCTTAGGGCAAACGAACACTGAAGCTTTCTTT
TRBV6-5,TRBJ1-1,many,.,CASSPAGTLNTEAFF,TGTGCCAGCAGTCCCGCCGGGACACTTAACACTGAAGCTTTCTTT
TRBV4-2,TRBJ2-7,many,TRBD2,CASSGPSSGTYEQYF,TGTGCCAGCAGCGGCCCCTCTAGCGGGACCTACGAGCAGTACTTC